The entry below gives a single T cell receptor beta chain sequence along with its context. Its cognate antigen is unknown. A much more abundant neighbour one base away suggests this may be a read error. The template was RNA from unsorted bulk tissue. The library came from three nested PCR rounds adapted from ARM-PCR protocols. TCRdb fed the multiplex PCR reads into MiXCR, producing one record per CDR3 protein. This table has 120,000 or so distinct CDR3 sequences, about 66% appearing once. These data belong to a study of tumor and adjacent non-tumor tissue in lung cancer. Study overall: Histology: 11 to 13 adenocarcinoma, a couple of squamous cell carcinoma, 1 small cell lung cancer. Aged about 30 to 76 years, patients included under 13 men and 5 women with stage I to III disease. Study-wide points: Patients with more diverse tumor TCRs had worse survival.

The V gene lost 5 bases and the J gene lost 8 bases, with 19 bases spanning the gap. The CDR3 contains 14 residues. Looked up from germline, CDR1 is DFQATT and CDR2 is SNEGSKA (reference sequence). The chain links TRBV20-1 to TRBJ2-1, with D maybe TRBD2 (5 bases). The sequencing input was lung tumor tissue. The sequence was obtained from a man under 40 with non-small cell lung cancer. CDR3 protein: CSAPLSGISDEQFF. The CDR3 bases are TGCAGTGCTCCACTTTCGGGAATTTCCGATGAGCAGTTCTTC.